These 10 T cell receptor beta chains were sequenced from one sample in a study of monozygotic twins with inflammatory bowel disease. No DNA is given; TCRdb re-called the 5' RACE reads and lists each CDR3 protein once. This table lists around 450,000 distinct CDR3 sequences. Sequencing was carried out using blood. The receptors derive from a human donor with ulcerative colitis or Crohn's disease, or a healthy co-twin of an affected twin (not recorded which).

The CDR3 is CSVDRGDTDTQYF. This sequence joins TRBV29-1 and TRBJ2-3; the D gene TCRdb calls, TRBD1, cannot be checked with no DNA. The V gene's germline CDR1 is SQVTM and CDR2 ANQGSEA. The CDR3 spans 13 residues.

The V gene is TRBV5-1, the J gene TRBJ2-3; absent DNA, TCRdb's TRBD2 call cannot be checked. Germline V CDR1 and CDR2: SGHRS, YFSETQ. The CDR3 totals 14 residues. CDR3: CASRSGTSTDTQYF.

The gene calls are TRBV28 and TRBJ2-2; TCRdb's D gene call, TRBD1, goes unchecked for lack of DNA. The CDR3 totals 15 residues. Germline CDR1 MDHEN, CDR2 SYDVKM. The CDR3 spells CASRSDPSNTGELFF.

The chain employs TRBV21-1 and TRBJ2-1; the TCRdb call, TRBD2, lacks DNA for checking. TRBV21-1 is recorded as a pseudogene. This CDR3 region has 17 residues. CDR3 region: CASSTILAGGMGREQFF.

The V gene is TRBV6-6, the J gene TRBJ2-1; the TCRdb D gene call, TRBD2, has no DNA to confirm it. Germline V CDR1 and CDR2: MNHNY, SVGAGI (reference sequence). The CDR3 spans 13 residues. The CDR3 is CASISTSYNEQFF.

The V call is TRBV24-1, the J call TRBJ1-2. The CDR3 consists of 13 residues. CDR1 is KGHDR and CDR2 is SFDVKD in the germline V gene. This CDR3 is CATSEDSNYGYTF.

J is TRBJ2-1 and V is TRBV28; TCRdb designates TRBD2, a call that cannot be tested without DNA. The CDR3 is made up of 16 amino acids. CDR1 MDHEN and CDR2 SYDVKM come from the germline V gene. CDR3 loop: CASSPDLGGLNNEQFF.

This chain uses TRBV6-1 with TRBJ2-6. Germline V CDR1 and CDR2: MNHNS, SASEGT. There are 14 residues in the CDR3. This CDR3 reads CASRVVSGANVLTF.

V and J are TRBV7-2 and TRBJ2-6. This CDR3 comprises 15 residues. The germline gives CDR1 SGHTA, CDR2 FQGNSA. CDR3 loop: CASSLTVSGANVLTF.

The rearrangement uses TRBV4-1 and TRBJ1-5; TCRdb proposes TRBD1, but this gene call is untestable without DNA. The germline V gene encodes CDR1 MGHRA and CDR2 YSYEKL. The CDR3 covers 20 residues. CDR3 region: CASSRTTGEGLSIGNQPQHF.